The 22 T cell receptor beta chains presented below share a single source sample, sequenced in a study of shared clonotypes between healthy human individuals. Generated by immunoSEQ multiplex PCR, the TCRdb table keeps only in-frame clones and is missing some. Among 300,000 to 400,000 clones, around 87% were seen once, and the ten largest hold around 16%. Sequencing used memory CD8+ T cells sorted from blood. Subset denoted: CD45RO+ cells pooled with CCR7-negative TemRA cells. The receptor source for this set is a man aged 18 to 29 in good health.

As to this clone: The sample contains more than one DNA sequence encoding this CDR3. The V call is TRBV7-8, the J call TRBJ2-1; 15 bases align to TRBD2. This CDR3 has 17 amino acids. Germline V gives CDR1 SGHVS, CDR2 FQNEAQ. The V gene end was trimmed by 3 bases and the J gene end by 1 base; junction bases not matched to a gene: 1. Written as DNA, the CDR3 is TGTGCCAGCAGCTTGGGACTAGCGGGAGGTTCCTACAATGAGCAGTTCTTC. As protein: CASSLGLAGGSYNEQFF.

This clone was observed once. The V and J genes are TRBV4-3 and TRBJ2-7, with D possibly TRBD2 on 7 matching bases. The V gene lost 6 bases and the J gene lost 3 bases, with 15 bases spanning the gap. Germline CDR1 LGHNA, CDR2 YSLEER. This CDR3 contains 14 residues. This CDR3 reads CASSRLGGDYEQYF. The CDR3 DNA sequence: TGCGCCAGCAGTCGGTTAGGGGGGGACTACGAGCAGTACTTC.

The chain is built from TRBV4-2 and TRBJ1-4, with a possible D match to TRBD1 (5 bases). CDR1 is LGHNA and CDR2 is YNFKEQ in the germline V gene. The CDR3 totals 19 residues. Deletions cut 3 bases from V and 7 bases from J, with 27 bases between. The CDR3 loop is CASSQRGRQVPPGFEKLFF. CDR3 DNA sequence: TGTGCCAGCAGCCAGAGGGGCCGACAAGTCCCTCCCGGCTTTGAAAAACTGTTTTTT.

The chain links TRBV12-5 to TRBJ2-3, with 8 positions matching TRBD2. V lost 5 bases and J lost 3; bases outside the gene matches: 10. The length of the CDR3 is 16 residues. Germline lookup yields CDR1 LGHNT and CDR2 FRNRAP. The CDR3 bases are TGTGCTAGTGGTCGACTAGAAGCGGGAGAAACAGATACGCAGTATTTT. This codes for CASGRLEAGETDTQYF.

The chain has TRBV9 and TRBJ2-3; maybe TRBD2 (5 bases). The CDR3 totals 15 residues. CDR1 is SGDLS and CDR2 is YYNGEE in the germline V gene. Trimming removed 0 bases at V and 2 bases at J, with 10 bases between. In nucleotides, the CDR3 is TGTGCCAGCAGCGTAGGGACTGCCTTCACAGATACGCAGTATTTT. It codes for CASSVGTAFTDTQYF. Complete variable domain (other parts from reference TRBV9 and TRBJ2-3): DSGVTQTPKHLITATGQRVTLRCSPRSGDLSVYWYQQSLDQGLQFLIQYYNGEERAKGNILERFSAQQFPDLHSELNLSSLELGDSALYFCASSVGTAFTDTQYFGPGTRLTVL.

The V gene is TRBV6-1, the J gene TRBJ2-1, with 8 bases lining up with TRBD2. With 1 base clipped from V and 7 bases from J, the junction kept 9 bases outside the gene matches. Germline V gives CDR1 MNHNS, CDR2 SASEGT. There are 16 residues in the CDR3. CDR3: CASSEVERGIVNEQFF. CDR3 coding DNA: TGTGCCAGCAGTGAAGTGGAGCGGGGGATTGTGAATGAGCAGTTCTTC.

In DNA, the CDR3 is TGTGCCAGCAGTTTACCGGGGACAGGGGGGCGATGGTACTTC. This gives the protein CASSLPGTGGRWYF. The chain has TRBV27 and TRBJ2-7, with 11 nucleotides matching TRBD1. The CDR3 has 14 amino acids. Looked up from germline, CDR1 is MNHEY and CDR2 is SMNVEV (reference sequence). J lost 12 bases, V lost 2 bases, and 9 bases had no gene match.

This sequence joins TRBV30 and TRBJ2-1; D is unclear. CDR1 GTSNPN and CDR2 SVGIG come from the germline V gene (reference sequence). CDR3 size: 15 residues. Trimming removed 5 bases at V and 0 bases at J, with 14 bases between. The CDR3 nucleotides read TGTGCCTGGGACCCTTTAAGTAGCTCCTACAATGAGCAGTTCTTC. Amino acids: CAWDPLSSSYNEQFF.

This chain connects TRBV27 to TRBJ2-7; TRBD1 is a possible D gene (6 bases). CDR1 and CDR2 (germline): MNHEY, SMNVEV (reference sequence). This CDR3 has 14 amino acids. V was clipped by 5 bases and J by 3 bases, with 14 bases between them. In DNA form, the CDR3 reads TGTGCCAGCAGTGTCAGGGGCTCGGGCTACGAGCAGTACTTC. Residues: CASSVRGSGYEQYF.

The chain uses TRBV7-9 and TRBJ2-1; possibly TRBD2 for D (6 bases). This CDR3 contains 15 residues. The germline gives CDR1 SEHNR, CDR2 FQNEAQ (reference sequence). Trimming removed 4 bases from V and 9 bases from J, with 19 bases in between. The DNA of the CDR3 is TGTGCCAGCAGCTCTGGGACTGAAGGATCGGGTGAGCAGTTCTTC. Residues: CASSSGTEGSGEQFF.

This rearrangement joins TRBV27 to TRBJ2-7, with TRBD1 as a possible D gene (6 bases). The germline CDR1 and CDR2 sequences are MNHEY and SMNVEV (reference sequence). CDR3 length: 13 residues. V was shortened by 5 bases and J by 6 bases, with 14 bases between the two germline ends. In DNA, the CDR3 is TGTGCCAGCAGTCCCCCCACAGGGCGCGAGCAGTACTTC. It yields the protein CASSPPTGREQYF.

The CDR3 DNA sequence: TGTGCCAGCAGCCAGTCGGGGCCCCGGCGGGCACGGTCCTACAATGAGCAGTTCTTC. Translating gives CASSQSGPRRARSYNEQFF. V is TRBV4-2 and J is TRBJ2-1, with D tentatively TRBD1 or TRBD2 (5 bases each). V lost 3 bases and J lost 1, with 22 bases in between. CDR1 and CDR2 from the germline V gene are LGHNA and YNFKEQ. The CDR3 runs to 19 residues.

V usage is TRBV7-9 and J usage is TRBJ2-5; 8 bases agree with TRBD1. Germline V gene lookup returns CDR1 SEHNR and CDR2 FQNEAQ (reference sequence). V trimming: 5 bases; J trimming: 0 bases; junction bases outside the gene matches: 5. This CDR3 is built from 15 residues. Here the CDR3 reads CASSHRTGNQETQYF. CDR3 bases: TGTGCCAGCAGCCACCGGACAGGGAACCAAGAGACCCAGTACTTC.

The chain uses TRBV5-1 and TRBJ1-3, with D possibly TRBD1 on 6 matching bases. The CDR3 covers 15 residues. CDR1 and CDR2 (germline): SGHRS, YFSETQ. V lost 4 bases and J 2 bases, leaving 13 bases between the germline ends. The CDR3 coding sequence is TGCGCCAGCAGCGTCAACCGACAGGCTGGAAACACCATATATTTT. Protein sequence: CASSVNRQAGNTIYF.

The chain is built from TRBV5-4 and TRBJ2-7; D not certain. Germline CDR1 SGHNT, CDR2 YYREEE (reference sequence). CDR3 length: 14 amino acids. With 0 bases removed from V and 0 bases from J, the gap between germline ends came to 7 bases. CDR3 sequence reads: CASSLGPSSYEQYF. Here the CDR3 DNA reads TGTGCCAGCAGCTTGGGCCCTAGCTCCTACGAGCAGTACTTC.

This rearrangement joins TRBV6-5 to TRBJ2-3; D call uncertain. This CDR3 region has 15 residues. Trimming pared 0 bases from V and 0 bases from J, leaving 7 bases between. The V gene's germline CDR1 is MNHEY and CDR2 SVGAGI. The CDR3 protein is CASSYSIASTDTQYF. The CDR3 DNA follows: TGTGCCAGCAGTTACTCGATCGCCAGCACAGATACGCAGTATTTT.

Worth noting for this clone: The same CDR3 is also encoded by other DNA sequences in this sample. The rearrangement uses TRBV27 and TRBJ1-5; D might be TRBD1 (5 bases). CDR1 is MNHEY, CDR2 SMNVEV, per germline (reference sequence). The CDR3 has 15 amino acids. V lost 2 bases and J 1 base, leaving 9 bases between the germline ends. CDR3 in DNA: TGTGCCAGCAGTTTAGTTCCAGGGAGCAATCAGCCCCAGCATTTT. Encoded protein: CASSLVPGSNQPQHF.

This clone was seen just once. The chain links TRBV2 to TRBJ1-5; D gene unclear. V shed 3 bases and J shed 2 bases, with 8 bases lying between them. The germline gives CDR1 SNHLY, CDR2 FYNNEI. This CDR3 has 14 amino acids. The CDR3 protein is CASSDWHGNQPQHF. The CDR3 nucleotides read TGTGCCAGCAGTGATTGGCACGGCAATCAGCCCCAGCATTTT. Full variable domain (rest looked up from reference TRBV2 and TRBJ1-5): EPEVTQTPSHQVTQMGQEVILRCVPISNHLYFYWYRQILGQKVEFLVSFYNNEISEKSEIFDDQFSVERPDGSNFTLKIRSTKLEDSAMYFCASSDWHGNQPQHFGDGTRLSIL.

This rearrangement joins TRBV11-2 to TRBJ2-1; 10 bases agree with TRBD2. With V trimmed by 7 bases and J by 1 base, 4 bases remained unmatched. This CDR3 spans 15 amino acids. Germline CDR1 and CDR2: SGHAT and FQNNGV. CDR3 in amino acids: CASTPLAGSYNEQFF. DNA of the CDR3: TGTGCCAGCACCCCACTAGCGGGATCCTACAATGAGCAGTTCTTC.

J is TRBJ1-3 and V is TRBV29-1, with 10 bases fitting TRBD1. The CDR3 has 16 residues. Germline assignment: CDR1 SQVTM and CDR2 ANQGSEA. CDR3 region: CRDNSRTGGSGNTIYF. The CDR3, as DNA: TGCAGGGACAATTCCCGGACAGGGGGCTCTGGAAACACCATATATTTT.

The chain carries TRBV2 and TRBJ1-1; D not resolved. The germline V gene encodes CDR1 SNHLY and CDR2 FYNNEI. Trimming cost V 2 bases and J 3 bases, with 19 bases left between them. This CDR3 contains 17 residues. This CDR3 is CASSEPKVSVRDTEAFF. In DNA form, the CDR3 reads TGTGCCAGCAGTGAACCTAAGGTCTCGGTAAGGGACACTGAAGCTTTCTTT.

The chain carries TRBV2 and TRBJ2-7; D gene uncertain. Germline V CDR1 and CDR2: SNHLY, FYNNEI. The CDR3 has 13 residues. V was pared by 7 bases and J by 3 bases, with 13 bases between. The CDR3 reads CASIQEDGYEQYF. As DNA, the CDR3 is TGTGCCAGCATCCAAGAAGATGGCTACGAGCAGTACTTC.